This T cell receptor beta chain came from a study of blood T cell repertoires in COVID-19. Data came from immunoSEQ multiplex PCR; TCRdb stores just in-frame clones and leaves some out. The data show over 150,000 clones, with roughly nine tenths seen just once and 0.5% to 0.55% held by the top ten. J gave up 7 bases and V 6 bases, and 8 bases lay outside the gene matches. The germline CDR1 and CDR2 sequences are SNHLY and FYNNEI. The CDR3 is made up of 15 amino acids. Sample: peripheral blood. The V and J genes are TRBV2 and TRBJ1-6; 8 bases match TRBD1. The sequence derives from a man in his fifties or sixties with acute or convalescent COVID-19. In DNA, the CDR3 is TGTGCCAGCAGCCCCGACAGGGGTATCAATTCACCCCTCCACTTT. This codes for CASSPDRGINSPLHF.